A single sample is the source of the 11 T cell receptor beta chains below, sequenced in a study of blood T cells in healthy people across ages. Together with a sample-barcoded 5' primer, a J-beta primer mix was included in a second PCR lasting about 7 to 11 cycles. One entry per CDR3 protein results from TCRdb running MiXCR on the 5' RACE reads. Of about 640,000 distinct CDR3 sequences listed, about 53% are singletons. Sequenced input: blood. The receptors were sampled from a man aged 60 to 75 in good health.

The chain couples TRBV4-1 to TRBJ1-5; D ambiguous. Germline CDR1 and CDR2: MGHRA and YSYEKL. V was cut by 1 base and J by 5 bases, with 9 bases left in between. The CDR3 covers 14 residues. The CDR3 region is CASSQAGGYQPQHF. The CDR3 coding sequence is TGCGCCAGCAGCCAAGCGGGCGGGTATCAGCCCCAGCATTTT.

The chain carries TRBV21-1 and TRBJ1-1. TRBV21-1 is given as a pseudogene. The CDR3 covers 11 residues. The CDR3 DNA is TGTGTAGGACGGTACCGAGATGAAGCTTTCTTT. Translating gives CVGRYRDEAFF.

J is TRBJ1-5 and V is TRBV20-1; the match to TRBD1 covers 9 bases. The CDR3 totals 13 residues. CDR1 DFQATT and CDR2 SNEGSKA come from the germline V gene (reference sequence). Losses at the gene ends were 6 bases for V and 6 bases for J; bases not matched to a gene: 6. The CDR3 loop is CSAEYRGRQPQHF. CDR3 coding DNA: TGCAGTGCCGAATACAGGGGGCGTCAGCCCCAGCATTTT.

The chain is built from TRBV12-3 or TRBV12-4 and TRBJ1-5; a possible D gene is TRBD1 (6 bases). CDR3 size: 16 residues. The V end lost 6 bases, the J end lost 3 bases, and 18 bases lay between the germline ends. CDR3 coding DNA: TGTGCCAGCAGCCCTCAGGGGTTGTTGAACAATCAGCCCCAGCATTTT. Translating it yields CASSPQGLLNNQPQHF.

Written as DNA, the CDR3 is TGTGCCAGCAGGGCAGGCCCTAGCAATCAGCCCCAGCATTTT. This gives the protein CASRAGPSNQPQHF. J is TRBJ1-5 and V is TRBV6-1; D call uncertain. V was clipped by 6 bases and J by 0 bases, with 9 bases between them. The germline V gene encodes CDR1 MNHNS and CDR2 SASEGT. The CDR3 is 14 amino acids.

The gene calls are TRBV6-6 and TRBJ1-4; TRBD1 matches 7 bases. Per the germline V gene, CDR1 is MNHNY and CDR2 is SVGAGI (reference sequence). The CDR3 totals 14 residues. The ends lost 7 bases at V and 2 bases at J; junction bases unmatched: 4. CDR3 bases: TGTGCCAGCACCCAGGGGGAGACTAATGAAAAACTGTTTTTT. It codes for CASTQGETNEKLFF.

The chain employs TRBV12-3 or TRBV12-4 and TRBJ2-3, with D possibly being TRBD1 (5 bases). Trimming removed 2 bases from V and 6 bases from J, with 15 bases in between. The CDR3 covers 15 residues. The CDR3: CASSLRGQGRDTQYF. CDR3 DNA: TGTGCCAGCAGTTTAAGGGGTCAGGGTCGGGATACGCAGTATTTT.

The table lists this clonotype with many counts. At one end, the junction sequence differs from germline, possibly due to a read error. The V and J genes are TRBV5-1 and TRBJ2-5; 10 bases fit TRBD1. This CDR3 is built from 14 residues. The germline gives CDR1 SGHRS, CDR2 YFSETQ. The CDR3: CASSLGQGEETQYF. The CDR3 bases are TGTGCCAGCAGCCTAGGACAGGGGGAAGAGACCCAGTACTTC.

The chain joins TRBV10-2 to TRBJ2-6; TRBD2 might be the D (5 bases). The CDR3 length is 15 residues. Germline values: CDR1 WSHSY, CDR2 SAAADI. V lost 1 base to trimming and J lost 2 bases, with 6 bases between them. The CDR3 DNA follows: TGCGCCAGCAGTGAGTTCGGGACTGGGGCCAACGTCCTGACTTTC. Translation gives CASSEFGTGANVLTF.

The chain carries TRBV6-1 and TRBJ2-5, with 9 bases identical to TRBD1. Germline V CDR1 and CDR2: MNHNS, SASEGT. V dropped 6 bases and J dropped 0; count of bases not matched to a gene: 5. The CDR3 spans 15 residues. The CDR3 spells CASRGTGGYQETQYF. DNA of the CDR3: TGTGCCAGCAGGGGAACAGGGGGCTACCAAGAGACCCAGTACTTC.

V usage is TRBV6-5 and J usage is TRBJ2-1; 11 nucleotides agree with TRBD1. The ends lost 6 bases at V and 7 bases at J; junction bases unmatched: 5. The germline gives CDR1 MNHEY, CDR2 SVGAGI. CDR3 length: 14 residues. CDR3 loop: CASRRDRGFNEQFF. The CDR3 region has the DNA TGTGCCAGCAGGAGGGACAGGGGGTTTAATGAGCAGTTCTTC.